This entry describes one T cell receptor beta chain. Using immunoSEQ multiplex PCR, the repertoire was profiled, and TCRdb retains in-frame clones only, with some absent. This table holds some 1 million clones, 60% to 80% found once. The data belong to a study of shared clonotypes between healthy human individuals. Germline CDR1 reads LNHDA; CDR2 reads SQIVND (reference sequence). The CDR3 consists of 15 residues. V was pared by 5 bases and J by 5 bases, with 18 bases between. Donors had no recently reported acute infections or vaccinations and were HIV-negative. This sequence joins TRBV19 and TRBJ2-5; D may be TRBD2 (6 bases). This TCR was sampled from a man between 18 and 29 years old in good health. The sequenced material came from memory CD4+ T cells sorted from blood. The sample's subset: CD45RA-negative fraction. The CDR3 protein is CASSSSSGSSETQYF. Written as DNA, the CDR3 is TGTGCCAGTAGTTCGAGTAGCGGATCCTCGGAGACCCAGTACTTC.